This TCR beta chain is drawn from a study of CD8+ T cells in alopecia areata listed by TCRdb under 2018. Study-level background: The treated patients, all with moderate-to-severe alopecia areata, were enrolled in an open-label pilot trial of oral tofacitinib given at 5 to 10 mg twice daily. Tofacitinib was administered for 6 to 18 months, and 6 months of follow-up off drug were then conducted to assess delayed response and recurrence. To study T cell clonal expansion in alopecia areata, the researchers applied high-throughput TCRbeta sequencing to both the C3H/HeJ mouse model and human patients. Human TCRbeta sequencing covered scalp tissue and sorted CD4+ and CD8+ peripheral blood T cells from patchy and totalis/universalis alopecia areata patients and healthy controls. Biopsies were taken from tofacitinib-treated patients at baseline and at 4 and 24 weeks of treatment, and a later scalp biopsy was taken in several of the tofacitinib-treated patients. Scalp clonality was compared across normal scalp (n=4), patchy alopecia areata scalp (n=8), and alopecia totalis/universalis scalp (n=8). RNA was obtained with the PAXgene miRNA kit for fixed scalp, the miRNeasy kit for PBMCs, and the RNeasy kit for mouse skin. immunoSEQ multiplex PCR using 35 Vbeta forward primers and 13 Jbeta reverse primers was used to amplify TCRbeta CDR3 regions.

What the authors observed across the whole study: Higher clonality and more expanded CD8+ clones were observed in lesional scalp than in normal scalp, particularly in alopecia totalis/universalis, a finding suggestive of antigenic drive. Scalp TCR repertoire analysis is complicated because resident alphabeta T cells in normal human skin are also sequenced, whereas mouse skin is dominated by gammadelta T cells. Compared with mice, TCR sequences shared between patients were less clear, possibly partly because of HLA diversity across the patient population.

The method behind the library was the immunoSEQ multiplex PCR assay. To provide template for TCR sequencing, every sample had RNA extracted and reverse transcribed into cDNA. SuperScript III was used for first-strand cDNA synthesis, primed with a 2:1 mix of oligo-dT and random hexamers. A synthetic immune receptor repertoire was used to assess amplification bias, and residual bias was removed computationally. In the original analysis: Raw reads were preprocessed to remove errors, and CDR3 was defined according to IMGT conventions as the region from the conserved cysteine to phenylalanine. Clonality was computed by normalizing Shannon entropy by log2 of the number of productive unique TCRs and subtracting the result from 1. CD4 or CD8 identity of scalp clones was inferred by cross-referencing scalp TCRbeta sequences with sorted blood CD4 and CD8 repertoires. The table was pulled from immuneACCESS by TCRdb, which kept in-frame rearrangements only. Such tables lose some clones; where checked, under half of the loss comes from unresolved V genes, and the rest has no known cause. V and J calls and clone size are those listed in that table; D and trimming were worked out from the DNA. The sample includes 200,000 to 250,000 clones, with roughly 57% observed a single time. The ten largest clones capture more than 0.4% of the sample.

As regards this clone: The antigen this receptor binds is unknown. No qualities accompany the bases; no much larger clone lies one base away.

According to the germline V gene, CDR1 reads MNHEY and CDR2 reads SVGAGI. For this chain, trimming is 10 bases at the V end and 6 bases at the J end, and the number of junction bases without a gene match is 13. The CDR3, from cysteine to phenylalanine, totals 15 residues. Of all the DNA, just the CDR3 is kept, 45 bases in frame from base 1. What the time point label conveys for this sample: baseline before oral tofacitinib. Lesional scalp punch biopsies and peripheral blood were obtained from alopecia areata patients. After PBMCs were isolated by density centrifugation and stained for CD3, CD4 and CD8, a FACSAria was used to sort CD4+ and CD8+ T cells.

The chain is assembled from TRBV6-5 and TRBJ2-7, with TRBD2 identical over 12 junction bases. The source is a human donor with alopecia areata. The sequenced sample was CD4+ T cells sorted from blood, obtained at week 0. The nucleotide sequence reads TGTGCCACGCGAATCGGACTAGCGGGGCGGCCCGAGCAGTACTTC. It translates to CATRIGLAGRPEQYF.